This TCR beta chain came from a study of T cell responses to AZD1222 COVID-19 vaccine. General study results and limits: The donors showed a predominance of white British ancestry and of females, with possible underestimation of clonal diversity. Every sample of the repertoires postdated the peak T cell response.

In regard to this clone: Its antigen is currently unknown.

The data were produced by immunoSEQ multiplex PCR, yet TCRdb's version contains in-frame clones alone and is incomplete. The sample shows approximately 67,000 clones, 83% of them seen only once. From germline, CDR1 is LGHDT and CDR2 YNNKEL (reference sequence). The CDR3 contains 17 residues. V trimming: 0 bases; J trimming: 15 bases; junction bases outside the gene matches: 15. The chain has TRBV3-1 (or the pseudogene TRBV3-2) and TRBJ2-1; TRBD1 matches 12 bases. The source was peripheral blood, collected 28 days after the second AZD1222 dose. The TCR originated in an adult who received the AZD1222 COVID-19 vaccine. CDR3 amino acids: CASSQDPGTGGSGAVFF. The CDR3 nucleotides read TGTGCCAGCAGCCAAGATCCCGGGACAGGGGGCTCTGGGGCGGTGTTCTTC.